This T cell receptor (beta chain) comes out of a study of PD-L1 blockade in urothelial cancer. V shed 5 bases and J 7 bases; nucleotides not matched to a gene: 4. There are 13 residues in the CDR3. CDR1 and CDR2 (germline): GTSNPN, SVGIG (reference sequence). TCRdb's table, derived via immunoSEQ multiplex PCR, lists solely in-frame clones and lacks some. The sample has 35,000 to 40,000 clones; approximately 86% are singletons. Documented time point: peripheral blood 6 weeks after treatment start. The TCR comes from a man between 60 and 70 years old with urothelial cancer. The sequenced sample was PBMCs, obtained around atezolizumab (anti-PD-L1) treatment. This sequence joins TRBV30 and TRBJ2-2, with 10 nucleotides matching TRBD1. The CDR3 loop reads CAWSTGGFGELFF. Here the CDR3 DNA reads TGTGCCTGGTCGACAGGGGGCTTCGGGGAGCTGTTTTTT.